These 12 T cell receptor beta chains were all obtained from the same sample, sequenced in a study of T cells after yellow fever vaccination. TCRdb re-analysed the 5' RACE reads in MiXCR, keeping a single row per CDR3 protein. Among a few hundred thousand distinct CDR3 sequences listed, around 5.3% were seen once. The sequencing here drew on CD4+ T cells sorted from PBMCs, taken on the day of the yellow fever booster vaccination. The receptor source for this set is a man aged 18 to 29 who received the YFV17D yellow fever vaccine.

This clonotype was detected only a few times. V gene TRBV7-6 combines with J gene TRBJ1-6; D is undetermined. CDR3 length equals 18 residues. V was cut by 1 base and J by 0 bases, with 13 bases left in between. Germline lookup yields CDR1 SGHVS and CDR2 FNYEAQ. The CDR3 loop reads CASSLEASPSSYNSPLHF. The CDR3 DNA is TGTGCCAGCAGCTTAGAGGCCAGTCCGAGCTCCTATAATTCACCCCTCCACTTT.

This clonotype turned up a few times. The chain couples TRBV4-1 to TRBJ2-2, with D hard to call. From germline, CDR1 is MGHRA and CDR2 YSYEKL. V was cut by 0 bases and J by 0 bases, with 11 bases left in between. The CDR3 sequence is 17 residues long. This CDR3 is CASSQDLGDANTGELFF. The CDR3 DNA reads as TGCGCCAGCAGCCAAGATCTTGGAGACGCGAACACCGGGGAGCTGTTTTTT.

This clonotype appeared many times. The CDR3, as DNA: TGTGCCATCAGTGACCAGGGACAGCCCCAGCATTTT. Protein: CAISDQGQPQHF. J is TRBJ1-5 and V is TRBV10-3; D is perhaps TRBD1 (5 bases). The CDR3 has 12 amino acids. Trimming removed 3 bases at V and 7 bases at J, with 7 bases between. Germline V gene sequence: CDR1 ENHRY, CDR2 SYGVKD.

This clonotype was seen many times. The CDR3 spells CASSLGTSGGDTQYF. CDR3 in DNA: TGTGCCAGCAGCTTAGGGACTAGCGGGGGAGATACGCAGTATTTT. V is TRBV11-2 and J is TRBJ2-3; 13 nucleotides align to TRBD2. V trimming: 1 base; J trimming: 5 bases; junction bases outside the gene matches: 0. The germline gives CDR1 SGHAT, CDR2 FQNNGV. The CDR3 runs 15 residues.

This clonotype has just a few counts. This rearrangement joins TRBV29-1 to TRBJ1-1; D unresolved. The CDR3 consists of 14 residues. The V gene lost 6 bases and the J gene lost 10 bases, with 24 bases spanning the gap. Germline CDR1 reads SQVTM; CDR2 reads ANQGSEA. The CDR3 region has the DNA TGCAGCGTCGGAGAGACCAGTCGTGGGCCAAGAGCTTTCTTT. It encodes CSVGETSRGPRAFF.

This clonotype was seen only a few times. The chain couples TRBV9 to TRBJ2-7; D remains ambiguous. V lost 4 bases and J lost 3, with 11 bases in between. The CDR3 length is 13 residues. The germline V gene has CDR1 SGDLS and CDR2 YYNGEE. This chain's CDR3 is CASSTRPGYEQYF. CDR3 nucleotide sequence: TGTGCCAGCAGCACTCGACCTGGCTACGAGCAGTACTTC.

This clonotype was recorded many times. The chain uses TRBV29-1 and TRBJ2-3, with 7 nucleotides matching TRBD1. Looked up from germline, CDR1 is SQVTM and CDR2 is ANQGSEA. The CDR3 has 14 residues. V dropped 3 bases and J dropped 5; count of bases not matched to a gene: 8. CDR3: CSVERQGDGDTQYF. The CDR3 DNA reads as TGCAGCGTTGAGAGGCAGGGGGATGGAGATACGCAGTATTTT.

This clonotype was detected ten times or more. The chain couples TRBV10-1 to TRBJ1-3, with D possibly being TRBD1 (5 bases). V was trimmed by 10 bases and J by 2 bases, leaving 15 bases between them. The CDR3 totals 14 residues. Per germline, CDR1 WNHNN and CDR2 SYGVQD (reference sequence). The CDR3 loop reads CATSPGLTGNTIYF. CDR3 in DNA: TGCGCCACATCGCCGGGACTCACTGGAAACACCATATATTTT.

This chain uses TRBV6-5 with TRBJ2-3, with TRBD1 identical over 9 bases. CDR1 is MNHEY, CDR2 SVGAGI, per germline. This CDR3 is built from 22 residues. Trimming cost V 3 bases and J 2 bases; bases outside gene matches: 24. CDR3 nucleotide sequence: TGTGCCAGCAGTTATGCAAAACGGTTCTCCGGGACAGGGAAAACCCTCACAGATACGCAGTATTTT. This encodes CASSYAKRFSGTGKTLTDTQYF.

This clonotype has at least ten counts. This chain uses TRBV18 with TRBJ2-1; D unresolved. Germline CDR1 KGHSH, CDR2 LQKENI. The CDR3 runs 13 residues. With 2 bases removed from V and 7 bases from J, the gap between germline ends came to 9 bases. The CDR3 is CASSPGENNEQFF. DNA of the CDR3: TGTGCCAGCTCACCAGGCGAGAATAATGAGCAGTTCTTC.

This clonotype appeared a few times. V usage is TRBV20-1 and J usage is TRBJ1-3; D perhaps matches TRBD1 (6 bases). The germline CDR1 and CDR2 sequences are DFQATT and SNEGSKA (reference sequence). The CDR3 spans 13 residues. V gave up 5 bases and J gave up 1 base, with 9 bases separating them. The CDR3 nucleotides are TGCAGTGCTCGGGGGCCGTCTGGAAACACCATATATTTT. It encodes CSARGPSGNTIYF.

Only a few counts were recorded for this clonotype. The gene calls are TRBV5-6 and TRBJ1-5; TRBD1 matches at 7 bases. Germline V gives CDR1 SGHDT, CDR2 YYEEEE. V shed 4 bases, J shed 5 bases, and the junction held 9 bases outside the gene matches. There are 15 residues in the CDR3. The CDR3 protein is CASSPSRDRHQPQHF. The CDR3 bases are TGTGCCAGCAGCCCGTCGCGGGACAGACATCAGCCCCAGCATTTT.